These 4 T cell receptor beta chains originate from one sample sequenced in a study of CD8 T cells in Susac syndrome (dated by TCRdb to about 2019). Libraries were built with the immunoSEQ multiplex PCR assay. RNA was extracted using the RNeasy kit, and roughly 0.5 to 1 microgram was reverse transcribed with random hexamers. Using fastp trimming at Q25 and MiXCR clonotype assembly, TCRdb reanalyzed the public sequencing data and kept in-frame beta chains. Rows are combined by CDR3 protein, so each entry shows the most common genes and DNA. Within this sample are 78,000 or so distinct CDR3 sequences, with about 95% of them counted one time only. The ten biggest clones cover roughly 0.42% of the sample. Material: CD8+ T cells from PBMCs. The receptors here all came from a human donor with multiple sclerosis.

V usage is TRBV11-2 and J usage is TRBJ2-7; 8 positions agree with TRBD2. The CDR3 extends over 14 amino acids. J gave up 5 bases and V 5 bases, and 8 bases lay outside the gene matches. Germline lookup yields CDR1 SGHAT and CDR2 FQNNGV. CDR3 region: CASSHGPGGHEQYF. The CDR3 nucleotides read TGTGCCAGCAGCCATGGGCCGGGGGGGCACGAGCAGTACTTC.

This chain links TRBV30 with TRBJ2-1; TRBD2 matches 9 bases. Germline V gives CDR1 GTSNPN, CDR2 SVGIG (reference sequence). V trimming: 0 bases; J trimming: 8 bases; junction bases outside the gene matches: 17. This CDR3 spans 18 amino acids. CDR3 DNA sequence: TGTGCCTGGAGTGTTTATATTAGGGTAGCGGGAGAGATCGATGAGCAGTTCTTC. Encoded protein: CAWSVYIRVAGEIDEQFF.

The gene calls are TRBV10-2 and TRBJ2-2; 8 nucleotides match TRBD2. The length of the CDR3 is 15 residues. Germline assignment: CDR1 WSHSY and CDR2 SAAADI. After removal of 4 bases from V and 4 bases from J, the junction contained 5 bases not matched to a gene. The CDR3 DNA sequence: TGCGCCAGCAGTGTAAAGCGGGAGCTCACCGGGGAGCTGTTTTTT. It translates to CASSVKRELTGELFF.

The genes are TRBV29-1 and TRBJ2-7; 12 bases map to TRBD2. V gave up 4 bases and J gave up 5 bases; unmatched junction bases: 0. Germline CDR1 is SQVTM and CDR2 is ANQGSEA. CDR3 size: 12 residues. This chain's CDR3 is CSVGLAGDEQYF. CDR3 in DNA: TGCAGCGTTGGACTAGCGGGAGACGAGCAGTACTTC.